The 3 T cell receptor beta chains below were found in one sample sequenced in a study of blood T cell repertoires in COVID-19. This table comes from immunoSEQ multiplex PCR, and its TCRdb copy is limited to in-frame clones, with some not included. Here the sample spans 250,000 to 350,000 clones, 85% to 90% being singletons. The specimen sequenced was PBMCs or T cells enriched from blood (not recorded which). The receptors stem from a woman between 18 and 29 years old who had recovered from COVID-19.

CDR3 in DNA: TGTGCCAGCAGTGTTAGGAATAGGAGGGGCCCCGAGAACATTCAGTACTTC. Translation gives CASSVRNRRGPENIQYF. This chain uses TRBV2 with TRBJ2-4; D perhaps matches TRBD2 (6 bases). Germline V gene sequence: CDR1 SNHLY, CDR2 FYNNEI. Deletions cut 4 bases from V and 7 bases from J, with 23 bases between. The CDR3 has 17 amino acids.

This clone was seen once. CDR3 loop: CASSPLEGADTQYF. The DNA for the CDR3 is TGTGCCAGCAGCCCCCTTGAGGGGGCCGATACGCAGTATTTT. V gene TRBV4-2 combines with J gene TRBJ2-3; 7 positions agree with TRBD1. Per germline, CDR1 LGHNA and CDR2 YNFKEQ. The ends lost 4 bases at V and 6 bases at J; junction bases unmatched: 7. The CDR3 has 14 amino acids.

The chain is built from TRBV28 and TRBJ2-7; D remains unclear. CDR3 size: 11 residues. Per germline, CDR1 MDHEN and CDR2 SYDVKM. V was trimmed by 5 bases and J by 3 bases, leaving 5 bases between them. The CDR3 spells CASSPRYEQYF. In DNA, the CDR3 is TGTGCCAGCAGTCCCCGCTACGAGCAGTACTTC.